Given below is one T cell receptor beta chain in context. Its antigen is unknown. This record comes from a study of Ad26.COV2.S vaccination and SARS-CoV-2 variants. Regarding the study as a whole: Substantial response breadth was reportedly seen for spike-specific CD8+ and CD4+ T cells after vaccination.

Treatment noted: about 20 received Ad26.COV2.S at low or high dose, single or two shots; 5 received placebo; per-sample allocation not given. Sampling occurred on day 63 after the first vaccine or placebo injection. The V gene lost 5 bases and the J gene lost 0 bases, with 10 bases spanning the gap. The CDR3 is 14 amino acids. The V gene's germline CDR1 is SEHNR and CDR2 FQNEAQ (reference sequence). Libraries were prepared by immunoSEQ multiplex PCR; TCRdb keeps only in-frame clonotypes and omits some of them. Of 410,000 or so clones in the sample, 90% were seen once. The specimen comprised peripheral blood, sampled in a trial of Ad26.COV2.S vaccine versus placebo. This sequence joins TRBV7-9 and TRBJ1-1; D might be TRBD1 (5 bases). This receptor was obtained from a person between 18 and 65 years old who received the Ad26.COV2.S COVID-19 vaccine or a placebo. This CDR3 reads CASSGTGMNTEAFF. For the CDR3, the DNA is TGTGCCAGCAGCGGGACGGGAATGAACACTGAAGCTTTCTTT.